This T cell receptor (beta chain) was captured in a study of Ad26.COV2.S vaccination and SARS-CoV-2 variants. Study as a whole: Donor participated within the Ad26.COV2.S arm of the COV1001 trial. Administration of Ad26.COV2.S was intramuscular, either once or twice 56 days apart.

Profiling relied on immunoSEQ multiplex PCR, and the TCRdb table lists in-frame clones only, not all of them. The sample includes approximately 300,000 clones, 85% of them seen just once. Treatment: around 19 received Ad26.COV2.S at low or high dose, single or two shots; about 5 received placebo; per-sample allocation not given. After the first vaccine or placebo injection, samples were drawn on day 63. The study used a vaccine consisting of an Ad26 vector that expressed Wuhan-strain SARS-CoV-2 spike. The TCR was taken from a person aged 18-60 years who received the Ad26.COV2.S COVID-19 vaccine or a placebo. The sequenced sample was peripheral blood, obtained in a trial of Ad26.COV2.S vaccine versus placebo.

The CDR3 DNA follows: TGTGCCAGCAGCTTAGAGTTCCTTCGCCATGAGCAGTTCTTC. Translation gives CASSLEFLRHEQFF. The gene calls are TRBV11-3 and TRBJ2-1; D is uncertain. CDR1 is SGHNT, CDR2 YENEEA, per germline. Trimming pared 0 bases from V and 8 bases from J, leaving 11 bases between. The CDR3 consists of 14 residues.